Following are 25 T cell receptor beta chains from one sample sequenced in a study of cytomegalovirus exposure and HLA in healthy donors. In the PCR, 60 Vbeta and 13 Jbeta primers were used. Measured with immunoSEQ multiplex PCR; TCRdb has only the in-frame clones, and not every one. The sample carries fewer than 100,000 clones, over 75% recorded once. Sequencing used PBMCs. These receptors were collected from a male donor in good health and CMV-seropositive.

The chain carries TRBV2 and TRBJ1-4, with 7 positions matching TRBD1. Looked up from germline, CDR1 is SNHLY and CDR2 is FYNNEI. The CDR3 is made up of 14 amino acids. Germline trimming cut 7 bases from V and 4 bases from J; bases unmatched to any gene: 6. The CDR3: CASKRDSNNEKLFF. The DNA of the CDR3 is TGTGCCAGCAAACGGGACAGCAATAATGAAAAACTGTTTTTT.

This rearrangement joins TRBV19 to TRBJ1-5; D is possibly TRBD1 (6 bases). V dropped 6 bases and J dropped 9 bases, with 12 bases sitting between them. Germline V lookup: CDR1 LNHDA, CDR2 SQIVND (reference sequence). The CDR3 spans 12 residues. CDR3 in DNA: TGTGCCAGTAGGGGGGCAGTTCGGCCCCAGCATTTT. It specifies CASRGAVRPQHF.

In DNA form, the CDR3 reads TGTGCCATTCGGGTGAACACTGAAGCTTTCTTT. Protein product: CAIRVNTEAFF. The rearrangement links TRBV10-3 to TRBJ1-1, with D unclear. CDR3 size: 11 residues. The germline gives CDR1 ENHRY, CDR2 SYGVKD. V lost 9 bases to trimming and J lost 0 bases, with 5 bases between them.

The rearrangement joins TRBV29-1 to TRBJ1-2; 9 nucleotides agree with TRBD1. CDR1 and CDR2 from the germline V gene are SQVTM and ANQGSEA. There are 14 residues in the CDR3. V lost 7 bases to trimming and J lost 6 bases; unmatched junction nucleotides: 12. The CDR3 here is CSAIYRDRDHGYTF. CDR3 DNA sequence: TGCAGCGCCATATACCGGGACAGGGATCATGGCTACACCTTC.

V and J are TRBV2 and TRBJ1-2, with D tentatively TRBD1 (6 bases). The CDR3 contains 14 residues. Trimming left V 3 bases short and J 2 bases short, with 10 bases between. From germline, CDR1 is SNHLY and CDR2 FYNNEI. The CDR3 reads CASSEAGVNYGYTF. Here the CDR3 DNA reads TGTGCCAGCAGTGAGGCAGGGGTGAACTATGGCTACACCTTC.

At least ten counts were recorded for this clone. CDR3 region: CASSARDRPPYEQYF. CDR3 in DNA: TGTGCCAGCAGCGCCCGGGACAGGCCCCCTTACGAGCAGTACTTC. This chain joins TRBV7-2 and TRBJ2-7; 8 nucleotides align to TRBD1. The length of the CDR3 is 15 residues. CDR1 SGHTA and CDR2 FQGNSA come from the germline V gene. The J segment lost 4 bases and the V segment lost 5 bases, leaving 10 bases of the junction unmatched.

The chain employs TRBV6-4 and TRBJ2-2; 12 bases map to TRBD2. The CDR3 consists of 15 residues. The germline gives CDR1 MRHNA, CDR2 SNTAGT. The V gene end was trimmed by 7 bases and the J gene end by 6 bases; junction bases not matched to a gene: 6. CDR3 bases: TGTGCCAGCACCAAGACTAGCGGGAGTCCCGGGGAGCTGTTTTTT. Translation gives CASTKTSGSPGELFF.

The chain carries TRBV5-1 and TRBJ2-1; D unclear. The CDR3 loop spans 15 amino acids. With 4 bases removed from V and 0 bases from J, the gap between germline ends came to 11 bases. In germline, CDR1 is SGHRS, CDR2 YFSETQ. The CDR3 region is CASSPRLVSYNEQFF. For the CDR3, the DNA is TGCGCCAGCAGCCCCAGACTCGTCTCCTACAATGAGCAGTTCTTC.

This chain links TRBV10-1 with TRBJ1-2, with 10 bases matching TRBD1. Germline V lookup: CDR1 WNHNN, CDR2 SYGVQD (reference sequence). This CDR3 spans 21 amino acids. The V and J ends lost 0 bases and 4 bases, in that order; junction bases with no gene match: 20. CDR3 protein: CASSESTGTGAHTLPGYGYTF. The CDR3 coding sequence is TGCGCCAGCAGTGAGTCGACCGGGACAGGGGCCCACACGCTACCTGGCTATGGCTACACCTTC.

V is TRBV4-1 and J is TRBJ1-1; D remains ambiguous. The V gene's germline CDR1 is MGHRA and CDR2 YSYEKL. V gave up 1 base and J gave up 1 base, with 7 bases separating them. The CDR3 consists of 14 residues. Here the CDR3 reads CASSQAHGNTEAFF. In DNA, the CDR3 is TGCGCCAGCAGCCAAGCTCACGGGAACACTGAAGCTTTCTTT.

This clone has only a few counts. The chain recombines TRBV5-8 with TRBJ2-7; TRBD1 matches at 8 bases. This CDR3 is built from 15 residues. J lost 6 bases, V lost 0 bases, and 8 bases had no gene match. Germline loops: CDR1 SGHTS, CDR2 YDEGEE. DNA of the CDR3: TGTGCCAGCAGCTTGGAGGGGACAGGATTCGGCGAGCAGTACTTC. Translated, it gives CASSLEGTGFGEQYF. Variable domain in full (rest from reference TRBV5-8 and TRBJ2-7): EAGVTQSPTHLIKTRGQQATLRCSPISGHTSVYWYQQALGLGLQFLLWYDEGEERNRGNFPPRFSGRQFPNYSSELNVNALELEDSALYLCASSLEGTGFGEQYFGPGTRLTVT.

The chain is built from TRBV29-1 and TRBJ2-7, with 9 bases identical to TRBD2. CDR3 length: 14 amino acids. The germline CDR1 and CDR2 sequences are SQVTM and ANQGSEA. V lost 5 bases to trimming and J lost 1 base; unmatched junction nucleotides: 6. The CDR3 DNA reads as TGCAGCGTTTATTTAGCGGGAGCGTCCTACGAGCAGTACTTC. This sequence encodes CSVYLAGASYEQYF.

This clone was observed a single time. This rearrangement joins TRBV10-1 to TRBJ2-7; TRBD1 matches 7 bases. V gave up 4 bases and J gave up 1 base; unmatched junction bases: 4. The CDR3 runs 14 residues. Germline loops: CDR1 WNHNN, CDR2 SYGVQD (reference sequence). As DNA, the CDR3 is TGCGCCAGCAGTGTAGGGGGCGCGTCCTACGAGCAGTACTTC. As protein: CASSVGGASYEQYF.

The chain carries TRBV30 and TRBJ2-2, with TRBD2 as a possible D gene (6 bases). The CDR3 has 15 residues. CDR1 is GTSNPN, CDR2 SVGIG, per germline (reference sequence). Between the trimmed V and J ends, which lost 0 bases and 1 base, there was a span of 9 bases. DNA of the CDR3: TGTGCCTGGAGTGTTTTTAGCGGGAACACCGGGGAGCTGTTTTTT. Translating it yields CAWSVFSGNTGELFF.

The chain is built from TRBV7-2 and TRBJ2-1, with a possible D match to TRBD2 (6 bases). In germline, CDR1 is SGHTA, CDR2 FQGNSA. Trimming pared 0 bases from V and 4 bases from J, leaving 13 bases between. The CDR3 has 16 residues. CDR3 DNA: TGTGCCAGCAGCTTAGCTAGCGGCGGACAATACAATGAGCAGTTCTTC. Its translation: CASSLASGGQYNEQFF. Using reference TRBV7-2 and TRBJ2-1 for the parts outside the CDR3, the full variable domain is GAGVSQSPSNKVTEKGKDVELRCDPISGHTALYWYRQSLGQGLEFLIYFQGNSAPDKSGLPSDRFSAERTGGSVSTLTIQRTQQEDSAVYLCASSLASGGQYNEQFFGPGTRLTVL.

The genes are TRBV5-1 and TRBJ2-5; no clear D. Trimming took off 4 bases at V and 2 bases at J, with 3 bases between the two ends. From germline, CDR1 is SGHRS and CDR2 YFSETQ. The CDR3 is 11 amino acids. In DNA form, the CDR3 reads TGCGCCAGCAGCACTCAAGAGACCCAGTACTTC. Translating gives CASSTQETQYF.

The gene calls are TRBV5-1 and TRBJ2-3; 9 bases align to TRBD2. Germline V gives CDR1 SGHRS, CDR2 YFSETQ. The V segment lost 4 bases and the J segment 3 bases; nucleotides outside the gene matches: 3. This CDR3 has 14 residues. CDR3 DNA sequence: TGCGCCAGCAGCCCCGCGGGGGGGACAGATACGCAGTATTTT. It specifies CASSPAGGTDTQYF.

The chain recombines TRBV7-9 with TRBJ2-7; perhaps TRBD1 as D (5 bases). The CDR3 totals 14 residues. Trimming left V 5 bases short and J 3 bases short, with 14 bases between. The V gene's germline CDR1 is SEHNR and CDR2 FQNEAQ (reference sequence). Here the CDR3 DNA reads TGTGCCAGCAGCGTCGACAGTGGAGACTACGAGCAGTACTTC. Protein: CASSVDSGDYEQYF.

This chain uses TRBV5-6 with TRBJ2-2; TRBD2 agrees at 8 bases. CDR3 size: 15 residues. The V and J ends lost 6 bases and 4 bases, in that order; junction bases with no gene match: 8. Germline V gene sequence: CDR1 SGHDT, CDR2 YYEEEE. The CDR3 spells CASTVGTRATGELFF. The CDR3 DNA reads TGTGCCAGCACCGTCGGGACTAGGGCCACCGGGGAGCTGTTTTTT.

The rearrangement links TRBV19 to TRBJ1-1; D is undetermined. Trimming cost V 5 bases and J 1 base, with 11 bases left between them. The CDR3 is 14 amino acids. CDR1 LNHDA and CDR2 SQIVND come from the germline V gene (reference sequence). Here the CDR3 reads CASSGIRRNTEAFF. DNA of the CDR3: TGTGCCAGTAGTGGCATTCGGAGGAACACTGAAGCTTTCTTT.

This clone has more than one count but fewer than ten. The chain combines TRBV19 with TRBJ2-5, with a possible D match to TRBD1 (6 bases). The end of the DNA fits TRBJ2-7 better, so the J call may be wrong. The germline CDR1 and CDR2 sequences are LNHDA and SQIVND (reference sequence). The CDR3 has 13 residues. The CDR3 loop is CASSVTGGGEQYF. CDR3 in DNA: TGTGCCAGTAGTGTGACAGGTGGCGGCGAGCAGTACTTC.

The rearrangement joins TRBV6-6 to TRBJ2-3; the D gene is possibly TRBD1 (6 bases). This CDR3 is 16 amino acids long. V was trimmed by 0 bases and J by 9 bases, leaving 19 bases between them. The germline V gene encodes CDR1 MNHNY and CDR2 SVGAGI (reference sequence). Here the CDR3 DNA reads TGTGCCAGCAGTTACTCGAGCACTACCCCTGGGGGCACGCAGTATTTT. It specifies CASSYSSTTPGGTQYF.

V gene TRBV28 combines with J gene TRBJ2-7, with a possible D match to TRBD2 (6 bases). CDR3 size: 13 residues. The V and J ends lost 6 bases and 7 bases respectively, with 16 bases between them. Per germline, CDR1 MDHEN and CDR2 SYDVKM. CDR3 region: CASSRDLIGEQYF. The CDR3 nucleotides are TGTGCCAGCAGCAGGGACTTAATCGGGGAGCAGTACTTC.

This sequence joins TRBV6-4 and TRBJ2-3, with TRBD1 identical over 10 bases. After removal of 0 bases from V and 4 bases from J, the junction contained 1 base not matched to a gene. The CDR3 totals 15 residues. Germline V CDR1 and CDR2: MRHNA, SNTAGT. The CDR3 sequence: CASSDSTGGADTQYF. The CDR3 nucleotides read TGTGCCAGCAGTGACTCGACAGGGGGCGCAGATACGCAGTATTTT.

The chain links TRBV6-1 to TRBJ2-2, with D maybe TRBD2 (5 bases). Between the trimmed V and J ends, which lost 9 bases and 1 base, there was a span of 12 bases. Per the germline V gene, CDR1 is MNHNS and CDR2 is SASEGT. The CDR3 spans 14 residues. In DNA form, the CDR3 reads TGTGCCAGTAGAGCGGTAGAGAACACCGGGGAGCTGTTTTTT. Translation gives CASRAVENTGELFF.